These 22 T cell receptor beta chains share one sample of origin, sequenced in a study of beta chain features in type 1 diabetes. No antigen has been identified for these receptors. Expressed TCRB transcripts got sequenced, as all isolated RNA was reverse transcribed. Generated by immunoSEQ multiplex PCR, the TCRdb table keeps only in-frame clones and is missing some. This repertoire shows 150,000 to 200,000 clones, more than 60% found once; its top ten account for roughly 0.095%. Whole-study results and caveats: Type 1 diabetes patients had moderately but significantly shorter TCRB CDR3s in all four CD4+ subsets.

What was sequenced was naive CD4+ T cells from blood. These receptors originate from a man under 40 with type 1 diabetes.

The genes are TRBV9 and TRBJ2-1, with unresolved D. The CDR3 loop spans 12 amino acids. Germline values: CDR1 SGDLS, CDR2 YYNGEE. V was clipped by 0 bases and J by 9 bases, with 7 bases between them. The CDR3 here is CASSVDIGEQFF. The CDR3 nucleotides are TGTGCCAGCAGCGTAGACATCGGTGAGCAGTTCTTC. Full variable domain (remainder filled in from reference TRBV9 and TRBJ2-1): DSGVTQTPKHLITATGQRVTLRCSPRSGDLSVYWYQQSLDQGLQFLIQYYNGEERAKGNILERFSAQQFPDLHSELNLSSLELGDSALYFCASSVDIGEQFFGPGTRLTVL.

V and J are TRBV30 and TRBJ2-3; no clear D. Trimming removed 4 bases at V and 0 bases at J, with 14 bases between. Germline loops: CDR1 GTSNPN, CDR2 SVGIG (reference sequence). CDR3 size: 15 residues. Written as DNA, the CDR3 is TGTGCCTGGATGGGCAGAACAGCTAGCACAGATACGCAGTATTTT. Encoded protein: CAWMGRTASTDTQYF.

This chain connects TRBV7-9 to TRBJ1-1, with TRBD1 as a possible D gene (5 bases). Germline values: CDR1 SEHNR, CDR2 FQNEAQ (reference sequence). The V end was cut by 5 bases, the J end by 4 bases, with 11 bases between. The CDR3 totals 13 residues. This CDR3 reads CASSEGSFTEAFF. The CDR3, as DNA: TGTGCCAGCAGCGAGGGGAGCTTCACTGAAGCTTTCTTT.

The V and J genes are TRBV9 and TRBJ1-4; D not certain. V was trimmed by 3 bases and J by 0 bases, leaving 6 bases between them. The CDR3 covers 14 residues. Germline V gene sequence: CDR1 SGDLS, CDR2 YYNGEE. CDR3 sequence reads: CASSAQATNEKLFF. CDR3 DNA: TGTGCCAGCAGCGCGCAGGCAACTAATGAAAAACTGTTTTTT.

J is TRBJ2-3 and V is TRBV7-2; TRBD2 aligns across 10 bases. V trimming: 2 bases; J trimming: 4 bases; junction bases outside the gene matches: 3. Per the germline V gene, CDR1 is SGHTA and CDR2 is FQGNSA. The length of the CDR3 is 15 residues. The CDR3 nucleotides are TGTGCCAGCAGCTTACTAGGACTAGCGGCAGATACGCAGTATTTT. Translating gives CASSLLGLAADTQYF.

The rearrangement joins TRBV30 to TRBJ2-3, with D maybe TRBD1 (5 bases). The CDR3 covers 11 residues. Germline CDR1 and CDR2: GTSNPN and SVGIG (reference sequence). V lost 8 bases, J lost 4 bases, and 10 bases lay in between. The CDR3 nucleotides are TGTGCCGGAACAGGAGCAGATACGCAGTATTTT. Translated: CAGTGADTQYF.

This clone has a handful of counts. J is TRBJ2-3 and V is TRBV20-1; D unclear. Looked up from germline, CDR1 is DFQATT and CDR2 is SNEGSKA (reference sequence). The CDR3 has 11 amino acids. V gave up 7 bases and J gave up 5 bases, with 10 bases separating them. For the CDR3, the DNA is TGCAGTGTGGAGACCCAAGATACGCAGTATTTT. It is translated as CSVETQDTQYF.

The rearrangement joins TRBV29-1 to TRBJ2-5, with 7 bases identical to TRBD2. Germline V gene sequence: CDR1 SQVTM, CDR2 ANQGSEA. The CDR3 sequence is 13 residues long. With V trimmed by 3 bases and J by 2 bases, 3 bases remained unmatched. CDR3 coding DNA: TGCAGCGTTGAGCGGGGGTTTCAAGAGACCCAGTACTTC. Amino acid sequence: CSVERGFQETQYF.

The DNA of the CDR3 is TGCAGCGTTGAAGGAGAAAAGCAGGAGGCCTATGGCTACACCTTC. Its protein is CSVEGEKQEAYGYTF. The chain couples TRBV29-1 to TRBJ1-2; D unresolved. The V and J ends lost 1 base and 4 bases respectively, with 16 bases between them. The CDR3 covers 15 residues. In germline, CDR1 is SQVTM, CDR2 ANQGSEA.

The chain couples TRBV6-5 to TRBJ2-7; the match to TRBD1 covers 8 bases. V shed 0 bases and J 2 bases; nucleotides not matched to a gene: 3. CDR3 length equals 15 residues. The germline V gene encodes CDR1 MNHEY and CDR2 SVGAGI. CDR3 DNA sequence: TGTGCCAGCAGTTACTCGACAGGGGAGGCCTACGAGCAGTACTTC. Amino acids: CASSYSTGEAYEQYF.

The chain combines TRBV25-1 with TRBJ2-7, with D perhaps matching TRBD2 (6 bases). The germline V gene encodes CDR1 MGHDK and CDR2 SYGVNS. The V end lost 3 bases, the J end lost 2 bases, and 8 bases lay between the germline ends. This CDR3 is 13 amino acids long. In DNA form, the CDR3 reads TGTGCCAGCAGTGAGGAGGGTACCTACGAGCAGTACTTC. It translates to CASSEEGTYEQYF.

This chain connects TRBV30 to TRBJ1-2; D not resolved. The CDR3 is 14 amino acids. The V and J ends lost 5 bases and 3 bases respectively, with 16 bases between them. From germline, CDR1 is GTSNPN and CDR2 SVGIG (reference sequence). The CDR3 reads CAWSLEDGDYGYTF. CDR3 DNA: TGTGCCTGGTCTTTAGAGGACGGTGACTATGGCTACACCTTC.

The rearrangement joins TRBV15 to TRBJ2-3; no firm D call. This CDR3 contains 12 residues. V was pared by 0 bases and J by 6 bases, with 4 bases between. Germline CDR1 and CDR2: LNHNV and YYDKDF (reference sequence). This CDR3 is CATSRDRDTQYF. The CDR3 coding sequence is TGTGCCACCAGCAGAGATCGGGATACGCAGTATTTT.

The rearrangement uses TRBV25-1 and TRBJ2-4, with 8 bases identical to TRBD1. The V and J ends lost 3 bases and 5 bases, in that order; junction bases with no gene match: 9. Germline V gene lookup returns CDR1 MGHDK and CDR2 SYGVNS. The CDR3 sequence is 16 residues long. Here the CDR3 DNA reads TGTGCCAGCAGTGAGCACTCCGGGACAGGAGAAAACATTCAGTACTTC. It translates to CASSEHSGTGENIQYF.

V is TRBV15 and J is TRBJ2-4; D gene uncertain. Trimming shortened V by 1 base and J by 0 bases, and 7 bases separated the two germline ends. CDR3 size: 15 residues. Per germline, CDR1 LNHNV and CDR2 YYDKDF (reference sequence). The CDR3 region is CATSRGRLAKNIQYF. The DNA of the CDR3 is TGTGCCACCAGCAGAGGACGGCTAGCCAAAAACATTCAGTACTTC.

CDR3 bases: TGTGCCAGCAGCACCGCGCCCTACGAGCAGTACTTC. Protein: CASSTAPYEQYF. V and J are TRBV7-9 and TRBJ2-7; no clear D. V lost 5 bases and J lost 2, with 7 bases in between. Germline CDR1 reads SEHNR; CDR2 reads FQNEAQ (reference sequence). The CDR3 extends over 12 amino acids.

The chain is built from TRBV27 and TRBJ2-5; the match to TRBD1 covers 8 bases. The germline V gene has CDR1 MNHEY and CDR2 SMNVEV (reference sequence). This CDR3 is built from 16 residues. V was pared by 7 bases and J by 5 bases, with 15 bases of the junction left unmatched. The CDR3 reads CASIASYRGMMETQYF. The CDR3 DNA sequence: TGTGCCAGCATCGCCTCGTACAGGGGGATGATGGAGACCCAGTACTTC.

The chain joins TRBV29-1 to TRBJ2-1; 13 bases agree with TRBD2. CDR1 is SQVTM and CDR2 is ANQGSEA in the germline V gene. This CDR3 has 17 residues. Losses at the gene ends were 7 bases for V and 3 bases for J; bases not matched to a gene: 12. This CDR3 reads CSAVGLAGALLYNEQFF. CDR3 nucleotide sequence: TGCAGCGCAGTCGGACTAGCGGGGGCCCTCCTCTACAATGAGCAGTTCTTC.

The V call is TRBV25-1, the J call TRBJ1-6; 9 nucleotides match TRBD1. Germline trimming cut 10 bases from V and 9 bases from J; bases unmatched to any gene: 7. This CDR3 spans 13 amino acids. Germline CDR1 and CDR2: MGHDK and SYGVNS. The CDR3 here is CATTGTGSSPLHF. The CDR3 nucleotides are TGTGCCACTACCGGGACAGGGTCTTCACCCCTCCACTTT. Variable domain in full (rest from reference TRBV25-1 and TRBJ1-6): EADIYQTPRYLVIGTGKKITLECSQTMGHDKMYWYQQDPGMELHLIHYSYGVNSTEKGDLSSESTVSRIRTEHFPLTLESARPSHTSQYLCATTGTGSSPLHFGNGTRLTVT.

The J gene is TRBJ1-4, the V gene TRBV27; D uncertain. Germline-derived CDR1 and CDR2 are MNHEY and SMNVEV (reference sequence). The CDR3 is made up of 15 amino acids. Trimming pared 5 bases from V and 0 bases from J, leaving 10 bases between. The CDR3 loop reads CASSDMGATNEKLFF. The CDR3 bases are TGTGCCAGCAGTGACATGGGCGCAACTAATGAAAAACTGTTTTTT. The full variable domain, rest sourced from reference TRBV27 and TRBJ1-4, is EAQVTQNPRYLITVTGKKLTVTCSQNMNHEYMSWYRQDPGLGLRQIYYSMNVEVTDKGDVPEGYKVSRKEKRNFPLILESPSPNQTSLYFCASSDMGATNEKLFFGSGTQLSVL.

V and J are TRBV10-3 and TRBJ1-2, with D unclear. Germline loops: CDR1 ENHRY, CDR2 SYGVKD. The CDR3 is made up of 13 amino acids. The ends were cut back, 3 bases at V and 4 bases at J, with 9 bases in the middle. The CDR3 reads CAISDGVIYGYTF. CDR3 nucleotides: TGTGCCATCAGTGATGGAGTCATCTATGGCTACACCTTC.

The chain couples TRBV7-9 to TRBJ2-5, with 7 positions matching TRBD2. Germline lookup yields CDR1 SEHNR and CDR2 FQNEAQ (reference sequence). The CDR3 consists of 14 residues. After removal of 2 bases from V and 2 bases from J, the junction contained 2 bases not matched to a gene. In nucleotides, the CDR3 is TGTGCCAGCAGCTTACGGGGGGAGCAAGAGACCCAGTACTTC. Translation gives CASSLRGEQETQYF.